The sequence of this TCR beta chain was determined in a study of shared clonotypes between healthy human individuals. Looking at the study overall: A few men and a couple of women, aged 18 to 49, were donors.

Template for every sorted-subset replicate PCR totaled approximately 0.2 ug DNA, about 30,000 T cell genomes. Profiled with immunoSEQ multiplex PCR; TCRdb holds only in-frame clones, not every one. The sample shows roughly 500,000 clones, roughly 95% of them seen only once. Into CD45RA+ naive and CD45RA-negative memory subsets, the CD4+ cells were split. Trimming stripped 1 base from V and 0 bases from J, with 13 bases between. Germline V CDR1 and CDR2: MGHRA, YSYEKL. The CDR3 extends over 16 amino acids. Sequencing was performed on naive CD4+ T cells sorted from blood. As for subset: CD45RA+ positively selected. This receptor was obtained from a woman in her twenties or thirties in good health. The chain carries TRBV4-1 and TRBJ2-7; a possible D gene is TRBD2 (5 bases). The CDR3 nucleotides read TGCGCCAGCAGCCAAGCGGCACGAGGAGGCTCCTACGAGCAGTACTTC. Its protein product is CASSQAARGGSYEQYF.